This T cell receptor (beta chain) was identified during a study of blood T cell repertoires in COVID-19. Germline V CDR1 and CDR2: MNHEY, SVGAGI. The CDR3 is 13 amino acids. Trimming stripped 10 bases from V and 6 bases from J, with 17 bases between. Sequencing was performed with immunoSEQ multiplex PCR; in TCRdb, only in-frame clones are kept and a portion is missing. The sample lists 650,000 to 800,000 clones, about 90% occurring once. This sequence joins TRBV6-5 and TRBJ2-3, with D possibly matching TRBD2 (7 bases). Sequenced material: peripheral blood. This receptor was taken from a woman under 30 with acute or convalescent COVID-19. This CDR3 reads CAIAEGGHDTQYF. CDR3 nucleotides: TGTGCCATTGCCGAGGGGGGGCACGATACGCAGTATTTT.